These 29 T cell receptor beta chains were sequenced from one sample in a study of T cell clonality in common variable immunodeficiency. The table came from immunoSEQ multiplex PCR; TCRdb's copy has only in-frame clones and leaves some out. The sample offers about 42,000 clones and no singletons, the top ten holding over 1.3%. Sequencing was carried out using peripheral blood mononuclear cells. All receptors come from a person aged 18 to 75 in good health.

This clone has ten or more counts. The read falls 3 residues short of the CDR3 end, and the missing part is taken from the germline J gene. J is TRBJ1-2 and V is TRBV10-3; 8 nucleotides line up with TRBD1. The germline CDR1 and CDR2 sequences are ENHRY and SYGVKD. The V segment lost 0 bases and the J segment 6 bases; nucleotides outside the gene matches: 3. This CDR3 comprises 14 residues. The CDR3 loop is CAISESRQGNGYTF. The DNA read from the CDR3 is TGTGCCATCAGTGAGTCTCGACAGGGGAATGGC.

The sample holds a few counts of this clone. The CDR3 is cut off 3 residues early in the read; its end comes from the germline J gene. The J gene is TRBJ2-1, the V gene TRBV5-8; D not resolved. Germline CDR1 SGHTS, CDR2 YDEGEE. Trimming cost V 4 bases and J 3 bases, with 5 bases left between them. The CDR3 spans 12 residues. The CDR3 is CASSVRYNEQFF. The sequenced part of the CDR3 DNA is TGTGCCAGCAGCGTCCGCTACAATGAG. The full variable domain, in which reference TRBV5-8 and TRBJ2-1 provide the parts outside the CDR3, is EAGVTQSPTHLIKTRGQQATLRCSPISGHTSVYWYQQALGLGLQFLLWYDEGEERNRGNFPPRFSGRQFPNYSSELNVNALELEDSALYLCASSVRYNEQFFGPGTRLTVL.

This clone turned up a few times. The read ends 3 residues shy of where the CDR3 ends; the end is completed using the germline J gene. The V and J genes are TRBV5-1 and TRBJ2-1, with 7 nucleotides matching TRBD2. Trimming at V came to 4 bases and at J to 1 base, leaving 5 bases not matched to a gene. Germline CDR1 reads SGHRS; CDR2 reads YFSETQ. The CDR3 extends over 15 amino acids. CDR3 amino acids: CASSRSGVSYNEQFF. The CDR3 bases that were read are TGCGCCAGCAGCCGGAGCGGGGTATCCTACAATGAG.

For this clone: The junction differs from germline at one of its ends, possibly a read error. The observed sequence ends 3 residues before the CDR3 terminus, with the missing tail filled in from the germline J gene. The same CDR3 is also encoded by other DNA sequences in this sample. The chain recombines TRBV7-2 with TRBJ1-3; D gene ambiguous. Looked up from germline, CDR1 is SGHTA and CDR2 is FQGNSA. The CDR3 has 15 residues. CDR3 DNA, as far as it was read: TGTGCCAGCAGCCCGAGGACTGCTCTGGGAAACACA. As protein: CASSPRTALGNT. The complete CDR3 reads CASSPRTALGNTIYF.

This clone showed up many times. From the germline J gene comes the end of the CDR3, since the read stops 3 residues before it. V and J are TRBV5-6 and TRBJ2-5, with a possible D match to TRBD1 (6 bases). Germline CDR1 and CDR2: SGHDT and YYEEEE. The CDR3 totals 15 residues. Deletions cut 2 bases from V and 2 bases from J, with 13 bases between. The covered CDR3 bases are TGTGCCAGCAGCTTACCCCGGACAGTTCAAGAGACC. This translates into CASSLPRTVQET. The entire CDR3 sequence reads CASSLPRTVQETQYF.

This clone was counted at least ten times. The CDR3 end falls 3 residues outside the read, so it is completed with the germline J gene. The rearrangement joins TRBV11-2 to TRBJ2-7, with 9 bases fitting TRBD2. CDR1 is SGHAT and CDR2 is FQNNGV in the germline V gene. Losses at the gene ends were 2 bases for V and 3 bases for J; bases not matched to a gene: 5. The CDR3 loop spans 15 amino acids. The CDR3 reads CASSLRPSGDYEQYF. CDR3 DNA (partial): TGTGCCAGCAGCTTACGTCCTAGCGGGGACTACGAG.

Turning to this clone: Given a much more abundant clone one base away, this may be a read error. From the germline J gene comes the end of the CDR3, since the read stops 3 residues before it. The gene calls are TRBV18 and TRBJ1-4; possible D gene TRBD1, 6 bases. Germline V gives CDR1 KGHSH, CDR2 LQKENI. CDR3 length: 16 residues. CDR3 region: CASSPTGGHGANVLFF. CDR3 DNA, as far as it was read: TGTGCCAGCTCACCAACGGGGGGGCATGGGGCCAACGTA.

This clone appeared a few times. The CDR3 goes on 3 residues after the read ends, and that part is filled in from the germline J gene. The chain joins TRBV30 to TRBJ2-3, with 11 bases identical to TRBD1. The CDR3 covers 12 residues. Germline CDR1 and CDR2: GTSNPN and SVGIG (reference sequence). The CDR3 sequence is CASRTGGKSQYF. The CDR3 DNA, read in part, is TGTGCCTCCCGGACAGGGGGCAAATCG. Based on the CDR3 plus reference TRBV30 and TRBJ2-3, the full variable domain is SQTIHQWPATLVQPVGSPLSLECTVEGTSNPNLYWYRQAAGRGLQLLFYSVGIGQISSEVPQNLSASRPQDRQFILSSKKLLLSDSGFYLCASRTGGKSQYFGPGTRLTVL.

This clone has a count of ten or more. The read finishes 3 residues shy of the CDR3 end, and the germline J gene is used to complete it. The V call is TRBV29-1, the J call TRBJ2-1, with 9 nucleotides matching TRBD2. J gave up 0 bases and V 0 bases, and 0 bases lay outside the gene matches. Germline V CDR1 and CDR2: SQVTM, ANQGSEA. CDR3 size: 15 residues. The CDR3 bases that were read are TGCAGCGTTGAAGATAGCGGGAGCTCCTACAATGAG. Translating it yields CSVEDSGSSYNE. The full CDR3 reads CSVEDSGSSYNEQFF.

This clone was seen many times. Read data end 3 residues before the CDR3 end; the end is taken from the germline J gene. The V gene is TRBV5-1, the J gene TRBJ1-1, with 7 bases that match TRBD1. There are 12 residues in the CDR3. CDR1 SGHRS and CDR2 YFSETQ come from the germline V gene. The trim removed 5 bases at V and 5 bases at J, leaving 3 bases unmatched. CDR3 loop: CASSPGGTEAFF. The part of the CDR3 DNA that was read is TGCGCCAGCAGTCCAGGGGGAACTGAA.

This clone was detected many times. CDR3: CASSSSQGSTDTQYF. CDR3 DNA, as far as it was read: TGTGCCAGTAGTAGCTCACAGGGATCCACAGATACG. The chain is built from TRBV19 and TRBJ2-3; tentative D call: TRBD1 (6 bases). The DNA ends 3 residues before the CDR3 does, and the rest of the CDR3 is filled in from the germline J gene. Trimming took off 4 bases at V and 2 bases at J, with 13 bases between the two ends. The CDR3 runs to 15 residues. Per germline, CDR1 LNHDA and CDR2 SQIVND (reference sequence).

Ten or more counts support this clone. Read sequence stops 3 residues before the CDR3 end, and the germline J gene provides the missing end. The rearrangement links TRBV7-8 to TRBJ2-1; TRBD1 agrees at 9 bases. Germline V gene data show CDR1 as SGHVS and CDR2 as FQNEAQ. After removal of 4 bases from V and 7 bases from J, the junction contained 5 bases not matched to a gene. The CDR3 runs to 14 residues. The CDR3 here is CASSSGQGFNEQFF. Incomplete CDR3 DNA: TGTGCCAGCAGCTCAGGACAGGGGTTTAATGAG.

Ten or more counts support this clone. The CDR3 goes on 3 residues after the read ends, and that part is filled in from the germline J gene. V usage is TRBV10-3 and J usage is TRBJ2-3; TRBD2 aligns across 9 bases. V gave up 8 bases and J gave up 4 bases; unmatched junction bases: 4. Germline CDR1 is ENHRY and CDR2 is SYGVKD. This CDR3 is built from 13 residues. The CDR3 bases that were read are TGTGCCATCGGGACTAGCAGCGCAGATACG. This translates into CAIGTSSADT. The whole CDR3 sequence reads CAIGTSSADTQYF.

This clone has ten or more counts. The DNA read from the CDR3 is TGTGCCAGCAGCCCTGGCTCGAGCTCCTACGAG. This translates into CASSPGSSSYE. The entire CDR3 protein reads CASSPGSSSYEQYF. The chain carries TRBV9 and TRBJ2-7; D unresolved. The CDR3 is cut off 3 residues early in the read; its end comes from the germline J gene. There are 14 residues in the CDR3. Germline values: CDR1 SGDLS, CDR2 YYNGEE. V lost 4 bases, J lost 0 bases, and 11 bases lay in between.

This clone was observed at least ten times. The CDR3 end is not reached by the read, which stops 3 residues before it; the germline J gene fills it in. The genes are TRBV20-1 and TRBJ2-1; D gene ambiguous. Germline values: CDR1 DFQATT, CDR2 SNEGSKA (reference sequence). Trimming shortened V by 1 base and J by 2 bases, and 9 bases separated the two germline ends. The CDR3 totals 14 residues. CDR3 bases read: TGCAGTGCTAGAGTTACAAGGGCCTACAATGAG. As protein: CSARVTRAYNE. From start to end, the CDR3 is CSARVTRAYNEQFF.

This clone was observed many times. Partial CDR3 DNA: TGTGCCAGTAGTATTGAGGGGATAGGACTAGCCATAGATACG. Protein product: CASSIEGIGLAIDT. The complete CDR3 reads CASSIEGIGLAIDTQYF. This chain links TRBV19 with TRBJ2-3; 8 bases align to TRBD2. With the read ending 3 residues before the CDR3 end, the germline J gene is used to fill in that end. Germline CDR1 reads LNHDA; CDR2 reads SQIVND (reference sequence). J lost 5 bases, V lost 3 bases, and 13 bases had no gene match. This CDR3 region has 17 residues.

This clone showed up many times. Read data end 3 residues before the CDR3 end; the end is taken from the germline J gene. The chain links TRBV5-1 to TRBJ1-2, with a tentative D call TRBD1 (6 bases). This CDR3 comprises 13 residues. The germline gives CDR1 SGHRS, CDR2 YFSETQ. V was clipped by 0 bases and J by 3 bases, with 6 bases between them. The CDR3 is CASSLEGDYGYTF. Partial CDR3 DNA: TGCGCCAGCAGCTTGGAGGGGGACTATGGC.

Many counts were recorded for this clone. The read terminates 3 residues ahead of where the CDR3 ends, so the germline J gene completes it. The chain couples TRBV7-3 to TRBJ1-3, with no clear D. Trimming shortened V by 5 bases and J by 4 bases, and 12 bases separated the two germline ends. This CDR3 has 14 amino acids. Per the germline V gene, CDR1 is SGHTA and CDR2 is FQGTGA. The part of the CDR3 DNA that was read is TGTGCCAGCAGCCTTACAAACGGGGGAAACACC. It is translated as CASSLTNGGNT. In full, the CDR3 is CASSLTNGGNTIYF.

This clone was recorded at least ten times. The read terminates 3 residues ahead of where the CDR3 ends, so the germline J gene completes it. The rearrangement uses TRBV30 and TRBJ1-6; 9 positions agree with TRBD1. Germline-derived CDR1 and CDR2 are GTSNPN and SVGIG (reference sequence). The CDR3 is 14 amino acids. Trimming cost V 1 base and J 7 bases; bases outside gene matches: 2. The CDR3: CAWSGDRGNSPLHF. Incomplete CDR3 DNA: TGTGCCTGGAGTGGAGACAGGGGGAATTCACCC.

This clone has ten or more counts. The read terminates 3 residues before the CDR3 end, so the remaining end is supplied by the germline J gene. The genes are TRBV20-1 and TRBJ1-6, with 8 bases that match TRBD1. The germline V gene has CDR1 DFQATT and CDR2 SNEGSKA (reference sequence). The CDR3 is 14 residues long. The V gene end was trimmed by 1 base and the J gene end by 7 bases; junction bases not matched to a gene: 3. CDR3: CSARGTGQNSPLHF. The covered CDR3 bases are TGCAGTGCTAGAGGGACAGGGCAAAATTCACCC.

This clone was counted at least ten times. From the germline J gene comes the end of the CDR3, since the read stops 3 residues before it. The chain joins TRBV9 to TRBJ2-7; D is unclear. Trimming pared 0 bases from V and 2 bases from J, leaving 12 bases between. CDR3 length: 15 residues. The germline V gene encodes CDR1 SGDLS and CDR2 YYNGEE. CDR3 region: CASSVGALPTYEQYF. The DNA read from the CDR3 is TGTGCCAGCAGCGTAGGGGCTTTGCCCACCTACGAG.

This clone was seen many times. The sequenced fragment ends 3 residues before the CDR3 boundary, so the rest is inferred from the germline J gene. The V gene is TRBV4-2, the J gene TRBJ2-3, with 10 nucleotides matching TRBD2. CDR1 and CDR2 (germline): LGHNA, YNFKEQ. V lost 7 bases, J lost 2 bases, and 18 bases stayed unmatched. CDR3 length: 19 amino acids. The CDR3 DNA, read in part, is TGTGCCAGCAACCAGGGGGGGACTAGCGAGACCTACCTCACAGATACG. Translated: CASNQGGTSETYLTDT. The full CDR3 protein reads CASNQGGTSETYLTDTQYF.

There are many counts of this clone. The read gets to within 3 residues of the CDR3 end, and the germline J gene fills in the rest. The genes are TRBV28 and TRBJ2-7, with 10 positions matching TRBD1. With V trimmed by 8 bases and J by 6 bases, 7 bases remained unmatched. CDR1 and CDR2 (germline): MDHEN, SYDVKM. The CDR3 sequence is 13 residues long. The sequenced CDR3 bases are TGTGCCAGCTACCGGGACAGGGGTCGCGAG. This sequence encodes CASYRDRGRE. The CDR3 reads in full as CASYRDRGREQYF. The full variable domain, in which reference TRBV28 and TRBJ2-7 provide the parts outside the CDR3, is DVKVTQSSRYLVKRTGEKVFLECVQDMDHENMFWYRQDPGLGLRLIYFSYDVKMKEKGDIPEGYSVSREKKERFSLILESASTNQTSMYLCASYRDRGREQYFGPGTRLTVT.

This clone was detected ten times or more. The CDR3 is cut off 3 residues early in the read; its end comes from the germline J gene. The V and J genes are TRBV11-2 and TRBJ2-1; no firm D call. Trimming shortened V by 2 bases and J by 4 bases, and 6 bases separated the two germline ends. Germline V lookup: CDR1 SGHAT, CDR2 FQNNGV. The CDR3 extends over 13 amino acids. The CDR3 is CASSLSVYNEQFF. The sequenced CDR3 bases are TGTGCCAGCAGCTTATCTGTATACAATGAG.

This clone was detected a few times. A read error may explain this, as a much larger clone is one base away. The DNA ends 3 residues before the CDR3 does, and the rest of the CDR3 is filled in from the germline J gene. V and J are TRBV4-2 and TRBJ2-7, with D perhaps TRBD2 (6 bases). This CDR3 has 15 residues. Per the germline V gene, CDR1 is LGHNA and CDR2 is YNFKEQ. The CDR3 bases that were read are TGTGCCAGCGGCCAAGGAGGTAGCGGAGACTACGAG. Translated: CASGQGGSGDYE. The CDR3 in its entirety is CASGQGGSGDYEQYF.

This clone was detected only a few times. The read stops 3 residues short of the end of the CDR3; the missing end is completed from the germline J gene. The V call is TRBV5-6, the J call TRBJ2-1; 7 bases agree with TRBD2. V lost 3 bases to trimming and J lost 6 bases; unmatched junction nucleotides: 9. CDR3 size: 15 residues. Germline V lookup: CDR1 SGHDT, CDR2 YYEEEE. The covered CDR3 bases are TGTGCCAGCAGCTGGCGGGAGAGCCGCTCCAATGAG. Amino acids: CASSWRESRSNE. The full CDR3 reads CASSWRESRSNEQFF.

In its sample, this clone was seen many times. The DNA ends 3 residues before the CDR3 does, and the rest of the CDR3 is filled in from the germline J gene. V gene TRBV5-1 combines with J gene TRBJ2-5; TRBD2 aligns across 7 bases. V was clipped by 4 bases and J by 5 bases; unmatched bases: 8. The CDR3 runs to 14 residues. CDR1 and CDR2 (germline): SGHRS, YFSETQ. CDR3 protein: CASSLAVNGETQYF. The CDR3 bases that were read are TGCGCCAGCAGCCTAGCGGTTAATGGTGAGACC.

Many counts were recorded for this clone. The part of the CDR3 DNA that was read is TGCAGCGTCTCCACAGGGCCCAGCGAG. The encoded protein is CSVSTGPSE. The CDR3 reads in full as CSVSTGPSEQYF. This rearrangement joins TRBV29-1 to TRBJ2-7; D might be TRBD1 (6 bases). The observed sequence ends 3 residues before the CDR3 terminus, with the missing tail filled in from the germline J gene. The CDR3 length is 12 residues. V gave up 6 bases and J gave up 6 bases, with 15 bases separating them. The germline CDR1 and CDR2 sequences are SQVTM and ANQGSEA.

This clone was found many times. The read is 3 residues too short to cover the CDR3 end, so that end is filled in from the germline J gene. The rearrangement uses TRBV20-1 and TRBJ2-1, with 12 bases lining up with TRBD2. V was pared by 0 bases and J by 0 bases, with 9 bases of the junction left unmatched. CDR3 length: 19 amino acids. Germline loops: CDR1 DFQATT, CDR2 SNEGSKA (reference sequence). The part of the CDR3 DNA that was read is TGCAGTGCTAGAGATCAGACTAGCGGGAGTCCTAGCTCCTACAATGAG. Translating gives CSARDQTSGSPSSYNE. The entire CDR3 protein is CSARDQTSGSPSSYNEQFF.